These 22 T cell receptor beta chains originate from one sample sequenced in a study of blood T cell repertoires in COVID-19 (TCRdb year 2020). Library preparation used the immunoSEQ multiplex PCR assay. TCRdb limited this immuneACCESS table to in-frame rearrangements with V and J called. A share of clones is missing; checked studies link under half to unresolved V genes, and the rest is unexplained. The sample table lists 42,000 or so clones, almost 95% of them with a count of one. 9.2% of the sample lies in the top ten. The sample taken for sequencing was peripheral blood. Every receptor here comes from a man between 45 and 60 years old with active COVID-19.

The chain is built from TRBV5-5 and TRBJ2-3, with 8 bases matching TRBD2. CDR1 and CDR2 from the germline V gene are SGHKS and YYEKEE (reference sequence). Germline trimming cut 4 bases from V and 3 bases from J; bases unmatched to any gene: 10. The CDR3 length is 16 residues. The CDR3 bases are TGTGCCAGCAGCCCCGCGGGAGCGGGAGCGACAGATACGCAGTATTTT. Protein sequence: CASSPAGAGATDTQYF.

This clone was recorded only once. The V and J genes are TRBV9 and TRBJ2-7, with D perhaps matching TRBD2 (5 bases). Between the trimmed V and J ends, which lost 3 bases and 4 bases, there was a span of 17 bases. The CDR3 is 15 amino acids. The germline gives CDR1 SGDLS, CDR2 YYNGEE. The CDR3: CASSEGRTLLYEQYF. As DNA, the CDR3 is TGTGCCAGCAGCGAGGGTAGGACTCTACTTTACGAGCAGTACTTC.

V and J are TRBV5-1 and TRBJ2-2; the D is unclear. This CDR3 spans 14 amino acids. V was clipped by 0 bases and J by 4 bases, with 7 bases between them. The germline gives CDR1 SGHRS, CDR2 YFSETQ. CDR3 residues: CASSLDSSTGELFF. The CDR3 DNA reads TGCGCCAGCAGCTTGGACTCGTCCACCGGGGAGCTGTTTTTT.

This clone has a single count. The V call is TRBV10-3, the J call TRBJ2-1, with 9 bases that match TRBD1. V trimming: 7 bases; J trimming: 5 bases; junction bases outside the gene matches: 9. Germline V gene data show CDR1 as ENHRY and CDR2 as SYGVKD. The CDR3 has 15 residues. As DNA, the CDR3 is TGTGCCATCACCCTGGGGGGACAGGGTGACAATGAGCAGTTCTTC. Translated, it gives CAITLGGQGDNEQFF.

The rearrangement joins TRBV18 to TRBJ2-6, with 9 bases aligning to TRBD2. Losses at the gene ends were 8 bases for V and 0 bases for J; bases not matched to a gene: 8. The CDR3 is made up of 17 amino acids. The V gene's germline CDR1 is KGHSH and CDR2 LQKENI. The CDR3 DNA sequence: TGTGCCAGCCGCGGGGGGGCCCCCGACTCTGGGGCCAACGTCCTGACTTTC. As protein: CASRGGAPDSGANVLTF.

The rearrangement joins TRBV10-3 to TRBJ2-7; D perhaps matches TRBD1 (6 bases). Germline V lookup: CDR1 ENHRY, CDR2 SYGVKD. The CDR3 is 11 amino acids. Trimming removed 7 bases from V and 7 bases from J, with 11 bases in between. The CDR3 protein is CAIMGANEQYF. CDR3 sequence (DNA): TGTGCCATCATGGGGGCGAATGAGCAGTACTTC.

Worth noting for this clone: The junction shows a germline mismatch at one end, possibly a read error. The chain carries TRBV7-2 and TRBJ2-7, with TRBD1 matching over 7 bases. Germline-derived CDR1 and CDR2 are SGHTA and FQGNSA. The CDR3 covers 14 residues. CDR3 region: CVSSRDRRTGEQYF. CDR3 coding DNA: TGTGTCAGCAGCCGGGACAGACGAACGGGGGAGCAGTACTTC.

The rearrangement uses TRBV2 and TRBJ2-5; D possibly corresponds to TRBD1 (7 bases). CDR3 size: 14 residues. Trimming left V 3 bases short and J 4 bases short, with 12 bases between. Germline V CDR1 and CDR2: SNHLY, FYNNEI. The CDR3 loop is CASSDQGGGETQYF. CDR3 sequence (DNA): TGTGCCAGCAGTGATCAGGGGGGCGGAGAGACCCAGTACTTC.

This clone appeared a few times. The chain combines TRBV5-1 with TRBJ1-6, with a weak D call TRBD1 (6 bases). The CDR3 extends over 14 amino acids. The germline CDR1 and CDR2 sequences are SGHRS and YFSETQ. Trimming cost V 2 bases and J 7 bases, with 10 bases left between them. The CDR3 reads CASSLRTENSPLHF. Written as DNA, the CDR3 is TGCGCCAGCAGCTTAAGGACAGAAAATTCACCCCTCCACTTT.

This rearrangement joins TRBV7-2 to TRBJ2-4; D not certain. Trimming cost V 2 bases and J 6 bases, with 11 bases left between them. The CDR3 is 14 residues long. CDR1 is SGHTA and CDR2 is FQGNSA in the germline V gene. This chain's CDR3 is CASSLTRVTNIQYF. DNA of the CDR3: TGTGCCAGCAGCTTAACACGGGTCACAAACATTCAGTACTTC.

This chain joins TRBV7-9 and TRBJ2-2, with unresolved D. V was clipped by 1 base and J by 7 bases, with 7 bases between them. Looked up from germline, CDR1 is SEHNR and CDR2 is FQNEAQ (reference sequence). This CDR3 region has 13 residues. CDR3 protein: CASSLVTVGELFF. Here the CDR3 DNA reads TGTGCCAGCAGCTTAGTCACAGTCGGGGAGCTGTTTTTT.

Only a few counts were recorded for this clone. The rearrangement uses TRBV7-9 and TRBJ1-5; TRBD1 matches at 8 bases. The CDR3 covers 17 residues. Trimming cost V 3 bases and J 3 bases; bases outside gene matches: 10. Per germline, CDR1 SEHNR and CDR2 FQNEAQ (reference sequence). Here the CDR3 reads CASSFATGTGPNQPQHF. The DNA of the CDR3 is TGTGCCAGCAGCTTTGCGACCGGGACAGGACCCAATCAGCCCCAGCATTTT.

The rearrangement joins TRBV4-1 to TRBJ2-7, with a tentative D call TRBD1 (5 bases). Trimming removed 1 base at V and 5 bases at J, with 9 bases between. The CDR3 is 13 amino acids. CDR1 MGHRA and CDR2 YSYEKL come from the germline V gene. CDR3 bases: TGCGCCAGCAGCCAAGCAGGGTCCCACGAGCAGTACTTC. Residues: CASSQAGSHEQYF.

A remark on this clone: This sample includes further DNA sequences coding for the same CDR3. The chain is built from TRBV30 and TRBJ2-5, with TRBD1 matching 8 bases. Germline V gene sequence: CDR1 GTSNPN, CDR2 SVGIG (reference sequence). This CDR3 is built from 14 residues. V was clipped by 3 bases and J by 2 bases; unmatched bases: 5. CDR3 region: CAWSRGTGQETQYF. The CDR3 bases are TGTGCCTGGAGCCGCGGGACAGGTCAAGAGACCCAGTACTTC.

The chain carries TRBV7-9 and TRBJ1-3; D not resolved. In germline, CDR1 is SEHNR, CDR2 FQNEAQ (reference sequence). The CDR3 consists of 18 residues. Trimming stripped 3 bases from V and 0 bases from J, with 18 bases between. For the CDR3, the DNA is TGTGCCAGCAGCTTGGACTCGCAGGTTGGCAACTCTGGAAACACCATATATTTT. Encoded protein: CASSLDSQVGNSGNTIYF.

This sequence joins TRBV27 and TRBJ1-5; no firm D call. Germline V lookup: CDR1 MNHEY, CDR2 SMNVEV (reference sequence). V dropped 9 bases and J dropped 7 bases, with 16 bases sitting between them. The CDR3 is 13 amino acids. CDR3 DNA sequence: TGTGCCAGTTCCTCGGCGGCGGGACAGCCCCAGCATTTT. Its translation: CASSSAAGQPQHF.

The rearrangement uses TRBV5-1 and TRBJ1-1, with D hard to call. Germline lookup yields CDR1 SGHRS and CDR2 YFSETQ. Trimming stripped 0 bases from V and 0 bases from J, with 6 bases between. This CDR3 region has 14 residues. The CDR3 coding sequence is TGCGCCAGCAGCTTGGGGGGAGTGAACACTGAAGCTTTCTTT. It specifies CASSLGGVNTEAFF.

V gene TRBV15 combines with J gene TRBJ2-2; D is undetermined. Trimming shortened V by 1 base and J by 7 bases, and 4 bases separated the two germline ends. Germline CDR1 is LNHNV and CDR2 is YYDKDF (reference sequence). This CDR3 has 12 amino acids. The CDR3 DNA reads as TGTGCCACCAGCAGAGGAGGCGGGGAGCTGTTTTTT. The encoded protein is CATSRGGGELFF.

V usage is TRBV10-1 and J usage is TRBJ2-1, with 7 bases matching TRBD2. Unmatched junction bases numbered 6, after V lost 3 bases and J lost 7 bases. CDR1 and CDR2 (germline): WNHNN, SYGVQD (reference sequence). CDR3 length: 14 residues. The CDR3: CASSDGAGVNEQFF. In DNA, the CDR3 is TGCGCCAGCAGTGACGGGGCGGGAGTTAATGAGCAGTTCTTC.

V is TRBV7-9 and J is TRBJ2-7, with D perhaps matching TRBD1 (6 bases). CDR1 and CDR2 from the germline V gene are SEHNR and FQNEAQ (reference sequence). V lost 5 bases, J lost 0 bases, and 11 bases lay in between. The CDR3 is made up of 14 amino acids. The CDR3 bases are TGTGCCAGCAGCCGTGACAGGAGCTCCTACGAGCAGTACTTC. Amino acid sequence: CASSRDRSSYEQYF. The variable domain in full, completed from reference TRBV7-9 and TRBJ2-7, reads DTGVSQNPRHKITKRGQNVTFRCDPISEHNRLYWYRQTLGQGPEFLTYFQNEAQLEKSRLLSDRFSAERPKGSFSTLEIQRTEQGDSAMYLCASSRDRSSYEQYFGPGTRLTVT.

The rearrangement uses TRBV10-1 and TRBJ2-7, with TRBD1 matching 11 bases. The CDR3 totals 15 residues. CDR1 and CDR2 (germline): WNHNN, SYGVQD (reference sequence). V lost 4 bases, J lost 3 bases, and 5 bases stayed unmatched. CDR3 nucleotide sequence: TGCGCCAGCAGTGCGGAGGGACAGGGGGGCTACGAGCAGTACTTC. The encoded protein is CASSAEGQGGYEQYF.

The rearrangement joins TRBV5-1 to TRBJ1-2; perhaps TRBD1 as D (5 bases). Trimming stripped 0 bases from V and 8 bases from J, with 14 bases between. The length of the CDR3 is 14 residues. Germline V gene data show CDR1 as SGHRS and CDR2 as YFSETQ. The CDR3 protein is CASSLEGEGRGYTF. CDR3 DNA: TGCGCCAGCAGCTTGGAAGGGGAAGGTAGAGGCTACACCTTC.